The 13 T cell receptor beta chains reported below all come from one sample, sequenced in a study of T cell responses to AZD1222 COVID-19 vaccine. Clones were read by immunoSEQ multiplex PCR, and TCRdb kept only the in-frame ones, dropping some. In the table there are about 140,000 clones, 90% of which are singletons. The source material was peripheral blood, sampled 28 days after the second AZD1222 dose. The receptor source for this set is an adult who received the AZD1222 COVID-19 vaccine.

This clone has just one count. Other DNA sequences in this specimen translate into the identical CDR3. The chain carries TRBV6-5 and TRBJ1-5; 8 bases map to TRBD1. V lost 5 bases to trimming and J lost 4 bases; unmatched junction nucleotides: 1. CDR1 is MNHEY and CDR2 is SVGAGI in the germline V gene. This CDR3 comprises 13 residues. The CDR3 region is CASSTGGNQPQHF. CDR3 DNA sequence: TGTGCCAGCAGTACAGGGGGGAATCAGCCCCAGCATTTT.

This clone was picked up one time. The chain has TRBV3-1 (or the pseudogene TRBV3-2) and TRBJ2-7; D possibly corresponds to TRBD2 (6 bases). Germline V gene lookup returns CDR1 LGHDT and CDR2 YNNKEL (reference sequence). This CDR3 has 14 amino acids. Trimming pared 4 bases from V and 5 bases from J, leaving 15 bases between. CDR3 DNA: TGTGCCAGCAGCCTGGGCCGGGGGAAGAACGAGCAGTACTTC. It is translated as CASSLGRGKNEQYF.

The rearrangement uses TRBV15 and TRBJ2-6; D unresolved. Germline V lookup: CDR1 LNHNV, CDR2 YYDKDF (reference sequence). V shed 0 bases and J shed 0 bases, with 3 bases lying between them. The CDR3 is made up of 15 amino acids. Here the CDR3 DNA reads TGTGCCACCAGCAGAGACAACTCTGGGGCCAACGTCCTGACTTTC. Translating it yields CATSRDNSGANVLTF.

The gene calls are TRBV30 and TRBJ1-4; D uncertain. This CDR3 region has 14 residues. V was cut by 0 bases and J by 0 bases, with 5 bases left in between. Germline lookup yields CDR1 GTSNPN and CDR2 SVGIG (reference sequence). CDR3 in amino acids: CAWSVTPTNEKLFF. As DNA, the CDR3 is TGTGCCTGGAGTGTGACCCCAACTAATGAAAAACTGTTTTTT.

This chain's CDR3 is CASSPTDTMSPNEKLFF. CDR3 sequence (DNA): TGTGCCAGCAGTCCAACCGACACTATGAGCCCCAATGAAAAACTGTTTTTT. The chain employs TRBV27 and TRBJ1-4; D is undetermined. Trimming took 5 bases from V and 5 from J, leaving 21 bases between them. CDR1 is MNHEY and CDR2 is SMNVEV in the germline V gene (reference sequence). The CDR3 sequence is 17 residues long.

This clone was seen more than once but under ten times. The chain has TRBV7-9 and TRBJ1-1; D remains ambiguous. Trimming took 3 bases from V and 6 from J, leaving 14 bases between them. CDR3 size: 14 residues. The germline gives CDR1 SEHNR, CDR2 FQNEAQ (reference sequence). CDR3 residues: CASSFTFRSAEAFF. As DNA, the CDR3 is TGTGCCAGCAGCTTTACCTTCCGGAGTGCTGAAGCTTTCTTT.

The V gene is TRBV5-4, the J gene TRBJ1-1, with 10 positions matching TRBD1. The V and J ends lost 4 bases and 2 bases, in that order; junction bases with no gene match: 8. CDR3 size: 16 residues. Germline CDR1 is SGHNT and CDR2 is YYREEE (reference sequence). The CDR3 coding sequence is TGTGCCAGCAGCATCAGACAGGGGGCGGGAAACACTGAAGCTTTCTTT. Translation: CASSIRQGAGNTEAFF.

V and J are TRBV11-2 and TRBJ2-1; possible D gene TRBD2, 6 bases. Germline V gene sequence: CDR1 SGHAT, CDR2 FQNNGV. V lost 11 bases and J 4 bases, leaving 12 bases between the germline ends. The CDR3 loop spans 12 amino acids. CDR3 nucleotide sequence: TGTGCCTCCGGCGCGGGGTACAATGAGCAGTTCTTC. Encoded protein: CASGAGYNEQFF.

V usage is TRBV3-1 (or the pseudogene TRBV3-2) and J usage is TRBJ1-2; a weak D match, TRBD1 (5 bases). Germline CDR1 reads LGHDT; CDR2 reads YNNKEL (reference sequence). Trimming stripped 5 bases from V and 4 bases from J, with 14 bases between. The CDR3 is made up of 14 amino acids. The CDR3 nucleotides are TGTGCCAGCAGCTCCAGCAAGGGGCTCTATGGCTACACCTTC. Translated: CASSSSKGLYGYTF.

The chain links TRBV5-1 to TRBJ2-1, with D possibly being TRBD1 or TRBD2 (5 bases each). This CDR3 is built from 15 residues. Per the germline V gene, CDR1 is SGHRS and CDR2 is YFSETQ. The V gene lost 0 bases and the J gene lost 8 bases, with 15 bases spanning the gap. The CDR3 reads CASSLVGDRTDEQFF. The CDR3, as DNA: TGCGCCAGCAGCTTGGTCGGGGACCGAACCGATGAGCAGTTCTTC.

The chain recombines TRBV7-6 with TRBJ2-5; 12 bases agree with TRBD2. The CDR3 contains 16 residues. Germline V gene lookup returns CDR1 SGHVS and CDR2 FNYEAQ. After removal of 5 bases from V and 2 bases from J, the junction contained 6 bases not matched to a gene. CDR3 sequence: CASSQRLAGVQETQYF. For the CDR3, the DNA is TGTGCCAGCAGCCAGCGACTAGCGGGAGTGCAAGAGACCCAGTACTTC.

The chain combines TRBV2 with TRBJ2-1; possible D gene TRBD2, 6 bases. V was clipped by 5 bases and J by 9 bases, with 14 bases between them. The CDR3 length is 13 residues. Germline CDR1 is SNHLY and CDR2 is FYNNEI. DNA for the CDR3: TGTGCCAGCAGTAAACGGGGGTCGGTTGAGCAGTTCTTC. Translated: CASSKRGSVEQFF. Full variable domain (missing parts from reference TRBV2 and TRBJ2-1): EPEVTQTPSHQVTQMGQEVILRCVPISNHLYFYWYRQILGQKVEFLVSFYNNEISEKSEIFDDQFSVERPDGSNFTLKIRSTKLEDSAMYFCASSKRGSVEQFFGPGTRLTVL.

The chain has TRBV6-5 and TRBJ1-1; D remains ambiguous. Looked up from germline, CDR1 is MNHEY and CDR2 is SVGAGI. The ends were cut back, 2 bases at V and 2 bases at J, with 9 bases in the middle. This CDR3 is 14 amino acids long. CDR3 loop: CASSYDKSNTEAFF. CDR3 coding DNA: TGTGCCAGCAGTTACGACAAAAGTAACACTGAAGCTTTCTTT.